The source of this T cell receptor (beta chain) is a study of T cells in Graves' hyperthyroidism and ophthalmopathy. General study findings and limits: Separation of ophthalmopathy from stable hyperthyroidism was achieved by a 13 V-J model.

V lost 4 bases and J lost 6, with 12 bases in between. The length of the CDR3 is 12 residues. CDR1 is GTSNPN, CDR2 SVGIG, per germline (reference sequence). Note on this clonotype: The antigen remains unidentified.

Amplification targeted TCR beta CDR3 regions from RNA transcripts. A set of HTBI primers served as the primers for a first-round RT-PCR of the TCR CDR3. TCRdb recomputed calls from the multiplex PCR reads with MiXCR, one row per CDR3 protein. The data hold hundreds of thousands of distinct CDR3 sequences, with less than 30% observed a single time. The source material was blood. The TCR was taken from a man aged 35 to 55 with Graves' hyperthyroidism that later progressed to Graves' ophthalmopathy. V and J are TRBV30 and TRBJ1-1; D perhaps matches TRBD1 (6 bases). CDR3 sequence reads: CAWKGGVSEAFF. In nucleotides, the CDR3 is TGTGCCTGGAAGGGGGGGGTGTCTGAAGCTTTCTTT. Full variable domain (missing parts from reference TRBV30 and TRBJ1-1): SQTIHQWPATLVQPVGSPLSLECTVEGTSNPNLYWYRQAAGRGLQLLFYSVGIGQISSEVPQNLSASRPQDRQFILSSKKLLLSDSGFYLCAWKGGVSEAFFGQGTRLTVV.